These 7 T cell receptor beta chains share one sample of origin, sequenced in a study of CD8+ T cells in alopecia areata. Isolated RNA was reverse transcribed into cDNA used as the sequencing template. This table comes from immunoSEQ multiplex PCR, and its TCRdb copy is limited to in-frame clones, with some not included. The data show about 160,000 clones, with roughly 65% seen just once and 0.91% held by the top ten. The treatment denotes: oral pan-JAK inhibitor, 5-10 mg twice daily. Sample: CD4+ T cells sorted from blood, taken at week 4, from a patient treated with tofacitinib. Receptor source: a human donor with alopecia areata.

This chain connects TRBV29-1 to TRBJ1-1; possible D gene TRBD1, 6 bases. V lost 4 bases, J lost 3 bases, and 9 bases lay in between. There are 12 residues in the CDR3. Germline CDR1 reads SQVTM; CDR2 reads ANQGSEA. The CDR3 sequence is CSVGTDYTEAFF. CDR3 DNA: TGCAGCGTTGGGACAGATTACACTGAAGCTTTCTTT.

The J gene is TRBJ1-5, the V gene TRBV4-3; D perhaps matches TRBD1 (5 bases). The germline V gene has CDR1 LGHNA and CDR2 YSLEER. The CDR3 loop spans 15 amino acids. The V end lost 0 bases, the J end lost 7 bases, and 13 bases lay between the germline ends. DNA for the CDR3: TGCGCCAGCAGCCAAGATCGCGGGGGTAGCCAGCCCCAGCATTTT. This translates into CASSQDRGGSQPQHF.

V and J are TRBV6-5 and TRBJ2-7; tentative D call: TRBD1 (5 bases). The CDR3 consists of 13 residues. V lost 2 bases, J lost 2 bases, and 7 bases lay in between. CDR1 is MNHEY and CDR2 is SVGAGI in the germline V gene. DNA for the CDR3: TGTGCCAGCAGTTACGACAGAACCTACGAGCAGTACTTC. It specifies CASSYDRTYEQYF.

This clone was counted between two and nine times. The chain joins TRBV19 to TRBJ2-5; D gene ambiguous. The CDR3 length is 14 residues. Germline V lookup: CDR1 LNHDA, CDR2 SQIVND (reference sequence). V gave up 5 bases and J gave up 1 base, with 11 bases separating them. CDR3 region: CASSAHSSQETQYF. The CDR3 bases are TGTGCCAGTAGTGCTCACTCGTCCCAAGAGACCCAGTACTTC.

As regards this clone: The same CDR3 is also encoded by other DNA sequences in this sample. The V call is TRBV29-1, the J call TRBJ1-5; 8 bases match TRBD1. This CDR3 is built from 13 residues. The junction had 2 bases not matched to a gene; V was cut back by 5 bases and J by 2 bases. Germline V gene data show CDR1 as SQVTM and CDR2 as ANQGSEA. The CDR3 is CSVQGQGNQPQHF. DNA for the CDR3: TGCAGCGTTCAGGGACAGGGCAATCAGCCCCAGCATTTT.

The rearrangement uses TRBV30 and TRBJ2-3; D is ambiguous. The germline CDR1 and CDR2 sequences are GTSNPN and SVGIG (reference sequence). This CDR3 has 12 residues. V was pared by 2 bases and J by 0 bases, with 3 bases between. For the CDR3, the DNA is TGTGCCTGGAGTATCAGCACAGATACGCAGTATTTT. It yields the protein CAWSISTDTQYF.

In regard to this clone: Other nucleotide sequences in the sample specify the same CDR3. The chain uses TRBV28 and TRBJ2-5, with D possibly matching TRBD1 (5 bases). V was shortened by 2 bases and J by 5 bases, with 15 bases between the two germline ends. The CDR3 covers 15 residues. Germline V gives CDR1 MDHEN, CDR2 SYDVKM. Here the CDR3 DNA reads TGTGCCAGCAGTTTAGCGACAGACCAAAAGGAGACCCAGTACTTC. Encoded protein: CASSLATDQKETQYF.